The clone carrying this TCR beta chain appeared a few times. The antigen remains unidentified. This specimen comes from a study of identical twins. Study-level results: Where beta out-of-frame sequences were concerned, excess twin sharing was weaker. While abundant cord blood beta clonotypes carried fewer insertions, memory repertoires showed no such pattern. Models predicted too little out-of-frame TCR alpha sharing in monozygotic twins. Excess low generation probability was seen in twin-shared out-of-frame alpha sequences.

V was clipped by 2 bases and J by 7 bases; unmatched bases: 3. CDR1 SNHLY and CDR2 FYNNEI come from the germline V gene. The CDR3 contains 15 residues. Using its own MiXCR run on the 5' RACE reads, TCRdb lists one record per CDR3 protein. The sample has approximately 220,000 distinct CDR3 sequences, roughly 10% seen once. This TCR came from a woman younger than 35 in good health. The sample comprised memory (CD45RO+) T cells sorted from blood. The V call is TRBV2, the J call TRBJ2-1, with 12 bases matching TRBD2. DNA of the CDR3: TGTGCCAGCAGTGAACTGACTAGCGGGAGTAATGAGCAGTTCTTC. Amino acids: CASSELTSGSNEQFF.